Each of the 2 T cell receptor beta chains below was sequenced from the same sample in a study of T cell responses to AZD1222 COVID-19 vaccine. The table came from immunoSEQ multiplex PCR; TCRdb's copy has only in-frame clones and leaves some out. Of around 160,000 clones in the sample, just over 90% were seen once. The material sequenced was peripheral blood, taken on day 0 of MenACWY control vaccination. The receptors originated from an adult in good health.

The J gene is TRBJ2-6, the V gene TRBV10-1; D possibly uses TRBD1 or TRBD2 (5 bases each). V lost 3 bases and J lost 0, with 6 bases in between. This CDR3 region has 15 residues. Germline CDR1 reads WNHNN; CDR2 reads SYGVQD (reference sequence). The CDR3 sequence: CASSDGGSGANVLTF. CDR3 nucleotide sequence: TGCGCCAGCAGTGATGGGGGCTCTGGGGCCAACGTCCTGACTTTC.

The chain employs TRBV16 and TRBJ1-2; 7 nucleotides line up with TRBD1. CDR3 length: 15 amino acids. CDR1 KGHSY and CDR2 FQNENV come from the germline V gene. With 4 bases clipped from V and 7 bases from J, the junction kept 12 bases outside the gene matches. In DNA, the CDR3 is TGTGCCAGCAGCCCGGGGGAGGGACAGAGCGGTGGCTACACCTTC. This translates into CASSPGEGQSGGYTF. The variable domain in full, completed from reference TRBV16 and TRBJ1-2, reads GEEVAQTPKHLVRGEGQKAKLYCAPIKGHSYVFWYQQVLKNEFKFLISFQNENVFDETGMPKERFSAKCLPNSPCSLEIQATKLEDSAVYFCASSPGEGQSGGYTFGSGTRLTVV.